One and the same sample provided the 20 T cell receptor beta chains below, sequenced in a study of shared clonotypes between healthy human individuals (TCRdb year 2020). Receptors were amplified or captured by the immunoSEQ multiplex PCR assay. TCRdb holds this immuneACCESS table with in-frame rearrangements only. Some clones are missing; in checked studies, unresolved V genes explain under half, and the rest has no known cause. The sample records about 380,000 clones, 95% to 97% of which are singletons. About 0.34% of the sample belongs to the ten largest clones. The sequenced sample was memory CD8+ T cells sorted from blood. The cell subset or site tag for this specimen amounts to: CD45RO+ cells pooled with CCR7-negative TemRA cells. The receptor source for this set is a man aged 25-45 years in good health.

In the case of this clone: Within the sample, other DNA sequences also encode this same CDR3. The gene calls are TRBV5-1 and TRBJ2-3; 10 bases are shared with TRBD2. Germline V gene data show CDR1 as SGHRS and CDR2 as YFSETQ. V shed 1 base, J shed 3 bases, and the junction held 2 bases outside the gene matches. The CDR3 totals 15 residues. The CDR3 DNA reads TGCGCCAGCAGCTTGCCTAGCGGGAGTACAGATACGCAGTATTTT. Translated: CASSLPSGSTDTQYF.

The chain is built from TRBV6-1 and TRBJ2-3, with D perhaps given as TRBD1 or TRBD2 (5 bases each). This CDR3 contains 14 residues. From germline, CDR1 is MNHNS and CDR2 SASEGT. Trimming cost V 2 bases and J 6 bases, with 12 bases left between them. CDR3 in amino acids: CASSESGGMDTQYF. The CDR3 DNA follows: TGTGCCAGCAGTGAATCTGGGGGTATGGATACGCAGTATTTT.

The V gene is TRBV9, the J gene TRBJ1-3; TRBD1 matches 8 bases. CDR1 and CDR2 from the germline V gene are SGDLS and YYNGEE. J was trimmed by 2 bases and V by 3 bases; bases with no gene match: 1. CDR3 length equals 14 residues. In DNA, the CDR3 is TGTGCCAGCAGCGAGGACAGGGCTGGAAACACCATATATTTT. Translated: CASSEDRAGNTIYF.

This chain connects TRBV27 to TRBJ2-4, with a weak D call TRBD2 (7 bases). This CDR3 contains 15 residues. Deletions cut 8 bases from V and 0 bases from J, with 14 bases between. Germline V gene lookup returns CDR1 MNHEY and CDR2 SMNVEV (reference sequence). CDR3 nucleotide sequence: TGTGCCAGCGGGAGGGGGATCCTAGCCAAAAACATTCAGTACTTC. Protein: CASGRGILAKNIQYF.

This rearrangement joins TRBV5-4 to TRBJ2-2, with D unresolved. V lost 4 bases to trimming and J lost 7 bases, with 8 bases between them. The CDR3 totals 12 residues. Germline-derived CDR1 and CDR2 are SGHNT and YYREEE (reference sequence). CDR3 sequence reads: CASSLASGELFF. In DNA form, the CDR3 reads TGTGCCAGCAGCCTGGCTAGCGGGGAGCTGTTTTTT.

The chain couples TRBV29-1 to TRBJ2-5; 15 positions agree with TRBD2. Germline CDR1 SQVTM, CDR2 ANQGSEA. V lost 3 bases to trimming and J lost 5 bases; unmatched junction nucleotides: 13. The CDR3 totals 18 residues. CDR3 sequence reads: CSVDPGGTSGRRRETQYF. CDR3 bases: TGCAGCGTTGACCCTGGGGGGACTAGCGGGAGGCGGAGGGAGACCCAGTACTTC. The variable domain in full, completed from reference TRBV29-1 and TRBJ2-5, reads SAVISQKPSRDICQRGTSLTIQCQVDSQVTMMFWYRQQPGQSLTLIATANQGSEATYESGFVIDKFPISRPNLTFSTLTVSNMSPEDSSIYLCSVDPGGTSGRRRETQYFGPGTRLLVL.

This chain connects TRBV5-5 to TRBJ2-7; TRBD2 agrees at 12 bases. The CDR3 extends over 16 amino acids. V lost 4 bases and J lost 1; bases outside the gene matches: 6. Per germline, CDR1 SGHKS and CDR2 YYEKEE (reference sequence). The CDR3, as DNA: TGTGCCAGCAGCCCCCTACTAGCGGGAGGTTCCTACGAGCAGTACTTC. Translated, it gives CASSPLLAGGSYEQYF.

The V call is TRBV7-2, the J call TRBJ2-7; D is undetermined. The CDR3 has 15 residues. V was cut by 3 bases and J by 0 bases, with 12 bases left in between. Germline assignment: CDR1 SGHTA and CDR2 FQGNSA. The DNA for the CDR3 is TGTGCCAGCAGCTTTGGGCCGTTGGGCTCCTACGAGCAGTACTTC. Its translation is CASSFGPLGSYEQYF.

J is TRBJ2-1 and V is TRBV6-1, with D uncertain. The CDR3 covers 15 residues. V lost 1 base and J lost 6, with 13 bases in between. In germline, CDR1 is MNHNS, CDR2 SASEGT. In DNA form, the CDR3 reads TGTGCCAGCAGTGAAGGAGCGAGGAGCAGCAATGAGCAGTTCTTC. Protein product: CASSEGARSSNEQFF.

The chain employs TRBV28 and TRBJ2-2, with 8 bases identical to TRBD1. Germline assignment: CDR1 MDHEN and CDR2 SYDVKM. J was trimmed by 1 base and V by 10 bases; bases with no gene match: 8. The CDR3 length is 15 residues. Written as DNA, the CDR3 is TGTGCCACCCGGCCCGGGACAGGGAACACCGGGGAGCTGTTTTTT. It codes for CATRPGTGNTGELFF. Filled out from reference TRBV28 and TRBJ2-2, the complete variable domain reads DVKVTQSSRYLVKRTGEKVFLECVQDMDHENMFWYRQDPGLGLRLIYFSYDVKMKEKGDIPEGYSVSREKKERFSLILESASTNQTSMYLCATRPGTGNTGELFFGEGSRLTVL.

Written as DNA, the CDR3 is TGTGCCAGCTCACCAATCCGGACAGGGGGCAATCAGCCCCAGCATTTT. Translated, it gives CASSPIRTGGNQPQHF. The chain is built from TRBV18 and TRBJ1-5; 9 bases agree with TRBD1. The CDR3 has 16 residues. Unmatched junction bases numbered 4, after V lost 2 bases and J lost 2 bases. In germline, CDR1 is KGHSH, CDR2 LQKENI.

The chain uses TRBV5-1 and TRBJ2-7; 9 bases are shared with TRBD2. Unmatched junction bases numbered 13, after V lost 1 base and J lost 5 bases. The germline V gene encodes CDR1 SGHRS and CDR2 YFSETQ. CDR3 length: 17 amino acids. CDR3 DNA sequence: TGCGCCAGCAGCTTGAGGGCTAGCGGGACCAAAGGGGACGAGCAGTACTTC. Translated: CASSLRASGTKGDEQYF.

This chain links TRBV18 with TRBJ2-1; D not resolved. Germline V gene sequence: CDR1 KGHSH, CDR2 LQKENI. The CDR3 totals 11 residues. The germline V and J ends were trimmed by 10 bases and 8 bases, with 12 bases remaining between them. In nucleotides, the CDR3 is TGTGCCACCAGCGTAGTGGATGAGCAGTTCTTC. Protein sequence: CATSVVDEQFF.

The rearrangement uses TRBV13 and TRBJ2-7, with D perhaps TRBD2 (5 bases). CDR3 length: 17 residues. The ends were cut back, 1 base at V and 0 bases at J, with 16 bases in the middle. Germline assignment: CDR1 PRHDT and CDR2 FYEKMQ (reference sequence). The CDR3 sequence is CASSLARRAPYSYEQYF. The CDR3 nucleotides are TGTGCCAGCAGCTTAGCTAGGCGGGCCCCTTACTCCTACGAGCAGTACTTC.

This chain connects TRBV7-3 to TRBJ2-1; D is perhaps TRBD2 (6 bases). CDR1 is SGHTA and CDR2 is FQGTGA in the germline V gene. V was shortened by 1 base and J by 5 bases, with 15 bases between the two germline ends. The CDR3 consists of 16 residues. CDR3 sequence: CASSLSGNGRNNEQFF. The DNA for the CDR3 is TGTGCCAGCAGCTTAAGTGGAAACGGGAGAAACAATGAGCAGTTCTTC. The full variable domain, its missing parts supplied by reference TRBV7-3 and TRBJ2-1, is GAGVSQTPSNKVTEKGKYVELRCDPISGHTALYWYRQSLGQGPEFLIYFQGTGAADDSGLPNDRFFAVRPEGSVSTLKIQRTERGDSAVYLCASSLSGNGRNNEQFFGPGTRLTVL.

The rearrangement uses TRBV11-3 and TRBJ2-3, with TRBD2 identical over 8 bases. This CDR3 region has 18 residues. Trimming took 4 bases from V and 2 from J; bases not matched to a gene: 14. Germline loops: CDR1 SGHNT, CDR2 YENEEA. The CDR3 nucleotides are TGTGCCAGCAGCTCCGGGCTTTCTGGCGGGAGGCTCACAGATACGCAGTATTTT. Residues: CASSSGLSGGRLTDTQYF.

The chain employs TRBV6-5 and TRBJ1-1, with D possibly being TRBD1 (5 bases). This CDR3 is built from 16 residues. V was clipped by 0 bases and J by 0 bases, with 11 bases between them. The germline V gene has CDR1 MNHEY and CDR2 SVGAGI. DNA for the CDR3: TGTGCCAGCAGTTACTCCGATGGGGGGGTGAACACTGAAGCTTTCTTT. Its protein product is CASSYSDGGVNTEAFF.

V usage is TRBV2 and J usage is TRBJ2-3; D is possibly TRBD1 or TRBD2 (5 bases each). The CDR3 is made up of 14 amino acids. CDR1 and CDR2 from the germline V gene are SNHLY and FYNNEI. The ends were cut back, 7 bases at V and 2 bases at J, with 13 bases in the middle. The CDR3 here is CASIQLGVTDTQYF. CDR3 nucleotide sequence: TGTGCCAGCATCCAACTGGGGGTCACAGATACGCAGTATTTT.

J is TRBJ1-2 and V is TRBV5-1; TRBD1 agrees at 7 bases. The ends lost 5 bases at V and 4 bases at J; junction bases unmatched: 8. Germline values: CDR1 SGHRS, CDR2 YFSETQ. This CDR3 region has 14 residues. CDR3 sequence: CASSPDREGYGYTF. CDR3 nucleotide sequence: TGCGCCAGCAGTCCCGACAGGGAAGGCTATGGCTACACCTTC.

The rearrangement joins TRBV10-2 to TRBJ2-7, with TRBD2 matching 7 bases. The CDR3 runs 14 residues. The J segment lost 3 bases and the V segment lost 3 bases, leaving 5 bases of the junction unmatched. Per the germline V gene, CDR1 is WSHSY and CDR2 is SAAADI. CDR3 amino acids: CASSDRTSSYEQYF. DNA of the CDR3: TGCGCCAGCAGTGACCGGACTAGTAGCTACGAGCAGTACTTC.